This record covers a single TCR beta chain. Its target is unknown. Germline values: CDR1 MNHNS, CDR2 SASEGT. This CDR3 contains 15 residues. The data were taken from a study of monozygotic twins with inflammatory bowel disease. Study conclusions and caveats: Support for a single strong signal or clonotype associated with IBD was absent. Healthy co-twins had higher TCRbeta inverse Simpson diversity than their IBD twins. IBD patients exhibited fewer clonotypes shared with other individuals than healthy twins, particularly with disease activity. Added variability in patient repertoires may stem from differing immunosuppressive treatments.

TCRdb reanalyzed the 5' RACE reads, giving one entry per CDR3 protein sequence and no DNA. Recorded for this sample: 400,000 to 500,000 distinct CDR3 sequences. The sequence came from a human donor with ulcerative colitis or Crohn's disease, or a healthy co-twin of an affected twin (not recorded which). Sequencing was performed on blood. The chain combines TRBV6-1 with TRBJ1-2; absent DNA, TCRdb's TRBD1 call cannot be checked. CDR3 loop: CAVPRRDRPNYGYTF.